One T cell receptor beta chain is described in this entry. Its target antigen remains unknown. Within one base of it there is no much larger clone, and no base qualities were kept. These data belong to a study of cytomegalovirus exposure and HLA in healthy donors (dated by TCRdb to about 2017). About the study as a whole: An earlier analysis of approximately 640 of the donors reported roughly 300 Gb of sequence data and around 110 million unique TCR beta sequences from around 200 million T cells. A later genetic analysis took genome-wide SNP genotypes for about three fifths of the 666 donors and used that subset as a discovery cohort. Rather than drawing on any new phenotypic data, the later analysis identified candidate immune exposures from TCR beta sequences and the way those sequences occurred across donors. The aim of the study was to test whether cataloging public T cell receptors could identify signatures of past pathogen exposure. An earlier analysis of 587 of the donors used high-throughput TCR beta sequencing to judge whether each TCR beta V gene segment behaved as functional or pseudogenic. A later analysis re-analyzed previously published TCR beta repertoires from 600 to 850 donors and added high-resolution HLA genotyping to study TCR occurrence patterns. Every discovery cohort repertoire had been produced on one sequencing platform. Roughly 320 gigabases of sequencing data and around 80 million unique TCR sequences made up an early release that covered 640 HLA-typed donors. Class I and class II HLA loci were covered by the typing at four-digit resolution. A separate validation cohort of 100 to 150 different subjects was used in addition to the roughly 620-subject first cohort. Four to six DR-DQ haplotypes were handled as single units for association and clustering, since linkage in the cohort was strong. Across approximately 400 genotyped donors of the cohort, an average of approximately 200,000 unique TCR beta nucleotide sequences per donor were sequenced, and 15% to 20% of those sequences were non-productive. The study used immunosequencing to profile the T cell repertoires of several hundred subjects and linked those repertoires to cytomegalovirus serostatus. Of the 300 to 500 genotyped donors, 65% to 90% were placed in the genetic ancestry cluster associated with self-reported Caucasian donors. The number of donors typed differed by locus, with 629-630 for A, B, C, DRB1 and DQB1, around 500 for DQA1, 600 to 610 for DPA1, and some 440 for DPB1. The study combined high-throughput TCR immunosequencing, statistical association of individual TCRs with disease status, and machine learning to predict cytomegalovirus infection status. Alongside the repertoire data, information on donor age, sex, ethnicity and CMV serostatus was compiled. What the study reported, not specific to this receptor: Specific HLA alleles were associated with 15,000 to 20,000 TCR beta sequences at a false discovery rate of 0.05 in a later analysis. According to a later analysis, parvovirus B19, influenza, CMV and Epstein-Barr virus appeared linked to several top co-occurrence clusters. In a later analysis, TCR association rates were found to vary across HLA loci, with the most associated TCRs seen for DRB1 alleles and the fewest for HLA-C alleles. A later analysis found that most CMV-associated TCR beta chains appeared HLA-restricted, with HLA associations seemingly driven largely by CMV exposure. The earlier analysis of approximately 540 of the donors excluded some 16 rarely observed V segments, including chromosome 9 orphons, because counts were too low. Linkage disequilibrium might explain the correlated functional status among segregating V segments, but an unknown experimental factor could not be excluded. A later analysis found that HLA-associated TCR beta chains were more clonally expanded and had lower generation probabilities than equally common non-associated chains. The authors suggested that the approach could potentially be generalized to other disease states and immunological phenotypes. In an earlier analysis of about 540 of the donors, most TCR beta V segments were observed in productive rearrangements about 87% or about 30% of the time, broadly matching IMGT annotations. V-gene and J-gene trimming of TCR beta chains was associated with a missense DCLRE1C variant in a later genetic analysis, and the association was replicated in an independent cohort. In vitro tests confirmed that a few of the cytomegalovirus-associated TCR beta chains recognize cytomegalovirus antigens. Because HLA typing was missing for some donors at each locus, association tests included only the typed subset. When HLA alleles, especially DR and DQ, strongly co-occurred, TCR associations were difficult to assign to individual alleles. Roughly uniform sequencing depth across donors was assumed in presence/absence analyses, although this assumption may not hold. Immune exposure information for the cohort was limited to CMV serostatus. The classifier was reported to diagnose cytomegalovirus status with high specificity and sensitivity in both the original cohort and the validation cohort. A further reported finding was that TCR beta sequences accurately predicted the HLA-A and HLA-B alleles for most subjects in the first cohort. Compared with the roughly 720-donor mean, donors in an Asian-associated ancestry cluster had fewer N-insertions in productive TCRs, according to a later genetic analysis. Most TCR sequences were observed very rarely across donors, whereas some public TCRs were present in many individuals. The cohort was sequenced for TCR beta chains only, and without alpha or paired-chain data the features that could be detected were limited. A cluster of highly shared sequence variants was judged likely to represent a technical artifact of the sequencing pipeline. Some IMGT-functional V segments, including TRBV6-2 and TRBV6-3, could not be told apart with the 87-base-pair reads, so those segments were excluded. A total of fewer than 200 TCR beta chains were listed by the study as associated with cytomegalovirus.

Receptor libraries were prepared by the immunoSEQ multiplex PCR assay. For the multiplex PCR, a mixture combining 60 forward primers for TCR Vbeta segments and 13 reverse primers for TCR Jbeta segments was used. The CDR3 region of rearranged TCR beta genes was amplified from genomic DNA with a multiplex PCR assay. On the Illumina HiSeq System, the amplified TCR beta libraries were sequenced as 87-base-pair reads. Per the source publication's procedure: In a later analysis, roughly 80 million unique TCR beta chains were counted across the approximately 620 repertoires, and about 9.9 million of these chains were shared by at least two donors. A nearest-neighbor algorithm error-corrected the raw reads and collapsed the reads into unique sequences, merging closely related sequences to remove PCR and sequencing errors. Alignment of CDR3 sequences to IMGT reference sequences was used to assign V, D and J gene segments. For a sequence to be retained, at least a six-nucleotide match to both a V gene segment and a J gene segment was required. A rearrangement was called productive if the CDR3 had no stop codons and remained in frame with V and J, and every other rearrangement was called non-productive. Following IMGT convention, CDR3 was defined as the stretch from the second conserved V-encoded cysteine to the conserved J-encoded phenylalanine. The earlier analysis of roughly 590 of the donors excluded any sequence lacking an unambiguous match to a single V gene segment. In an earlier analysis of some 590 of the donors, a V segment was called functional when productive rearrangements were above 56.7%, and segregating when the standard deviation between donors exceeded 5%. A statistical classification framework was built to diagnose cytomegalovirus status from the catalog of TCR beta chain sequences. V and J gene assignment, in a later analysis, came from comparing TCR nucleotide sequences with IMGT/GENE-DB human TR gene sequences. A later analysis assigned CDR3 sequences and most-parsimonious VDJ recombination scenarios with the TCRdist pipeline. In a later analysis, every TCR beta chain was defined by the combination of its CDR3 amino acid sequence and its V-gene family, and reads without a unique V-gene family were dropped. To address suspected cross-contamination and a sequencing artifact, a later analysis removed roughly 580 highly shared, low-generation-probability nucleotide sequences. For each public chain, a later analysis derived a clonal expansion index from normalized ranks of inferred template counts within each repertoire. A later analysis computed generation probabilities with a VDJ recombination model fitted to out-of-frame rearrangements, and checked the results against IGoR. A later analysis scored TCR-TCR, TCR-HLA and TCR-CMV co-occurrence with hypergeometric tests, applying a repertoire-size bias correction to TCR pairs. A later analysis estimated false discovery rates by permuting HLA or CMV assignments 20 times. In a later analysis, co-occurring TCRs were grouped with DBSCAN, and TCRdist sequence similarity was added when clustering was performed within HLA-allele-positive subsets. Repertoires with fewer than 30,000 or more than 120,000 public chains were left out of co-occurrence clustering, as were several repertoires with anomalous nucleotide sharing. TCRdb re-hosts the immuneACCESS table, in-frame sequences only. Its copies lack some clones; in the studies checked, an unresolved V gene accounts for under half of them, and the cause for the rest is not known. The DNA was the basis for D and trimming; V, J and clone size are from that table. The sample table holds 200,000 to 250,000 clones, of which over 75% were seen once. The ten largest clones capture roughly 3% of the sample.

Ends trimmed: V by 4 bases, J by 8 bases; bases unmatched to a gene: 5. Sequences SQVTM (CDR1) and ANQGSEA (CDR2) are obtained from the germline V gene. Measured from the cysteine to the phenylalanine, the CDR3 is 12 residues long. The retained sequence is limited to the CDR3, 36 bases, with the frame set at the first base. The cohort was made up of approximately 700 healthy bone marrow donors. At the time of sampling, every cohort member was nominally healthy, though immune exposures that went unrecorded were likely present. The donor tested CMV seronegative and was one of the 352 seronegative cohort members. Every donor gave a peripheral blood sample, and the peripheral blood mononuclear cells from that sample were used for TCR beta sequencing. The Qiagen DNeasy Blood Extraction Kit was used to extract genomic DNA from the blood cell samples.

The receptor was derived from a woman in her 30s in good health and CMV-seronegative. Sequences were obtained from PBMCs. Recombination joined TRBV29-1 with TRBJ1-2; TRBD1 aligns with 9 central bases. The CDR3 reads as follows: CSVAPTGGGYTF. Here is the DNA: TGCAGCGTTGCCCCGACAGGGGGAGGCTACACCTTC.